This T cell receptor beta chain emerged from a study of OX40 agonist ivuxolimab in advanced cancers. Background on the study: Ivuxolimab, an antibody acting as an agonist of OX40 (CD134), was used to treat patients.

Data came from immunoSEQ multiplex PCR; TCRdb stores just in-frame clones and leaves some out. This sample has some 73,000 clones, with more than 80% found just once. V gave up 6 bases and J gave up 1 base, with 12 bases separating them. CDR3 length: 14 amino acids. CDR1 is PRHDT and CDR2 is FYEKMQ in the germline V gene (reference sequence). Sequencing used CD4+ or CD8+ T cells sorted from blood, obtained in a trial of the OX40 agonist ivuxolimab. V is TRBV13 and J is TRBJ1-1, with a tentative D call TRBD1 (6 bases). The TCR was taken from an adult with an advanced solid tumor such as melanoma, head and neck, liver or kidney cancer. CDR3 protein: CASSYRVPNTEAFF. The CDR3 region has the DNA TGTGCCAGCAGTTACAGGGTCCCGAACACTGAAGCTTTCTTT.